The 31 T cell receptor beta chains below come from one sample, sequenced in a study of vaccination and CD4 T cells after COVID-19. Sequencing of the DNA from cultured CD4+ T cells was carried out with the Oncomine TCR Beta short-read assay. TCRdb called the PCR reads again in MiXCR, with one record for every CDR3 protein. The data show approximately 17,000 distinct CDR3 sequences, around 58% seen once. These receptors have no known antigen. Noted treatment: roughly 10-day PBMC culture with coronavirus spike peptide pools or control peptides (ViraFEST assay). The sample was CD4+ T cells from blood, cultured in vitro. These receptors all come from a human donor who had recovered from COVID-19.

The V gene is TRBV11-2, the J gene TRBJ1-2, with D perhaps matching TRBD1 (6 bases). Germline values: CDR1 SGHAT, CDR2 FQNNGV. CDR3 size: 16 residues. V gave up 0 bases and J gave up 5 bases, with 16 bases separating them. The CDR3 sequence is CASSLDMGASGYGYTF. The CDR3 DNA reads TGTGCCAGCAGCTTAGACATGGGGGCGTCTGGTTATGGCTACACCTTC.

The rearrangement joins TRBV11-1 to TRBJ1-5, with TRBD1 as a possible D gene (6 bases). The CDR3 consists of 16 residues. CDR1 and CDR2 from the germline V gene are SGHAT and FQDESV (reference sequence). Deletions cut 3 bases from V and 0 bases from J, with 12 bases between. The CDR3 region is CASSLGRGNSNQPQHF. The CDR3 DNA reads TGTGCCAGCAGCTTGGGCAGGGGAAATAGCAATCAGCCCCAGCATTTT.

The rearrangement joins TRBV7-3 to TRBJ2-7; TRBD1 matches 7 bases. V lost 2 bases and J lost 3; bases outside the gene matches: 10. Germline lookup yields CDR1 SGHTA and CDR2 FQGTGA. This CDR3 has 16 residues. For the CDR3, the DNA is TGTGCCAGCAGCTTAGCCTCTGGACAGGCAAGCTACGAGCAGTACTTC. Amino acids: CASSLASGQASYEQYF. Full variable domain (outside the CDR3, taken from reference TRBV7-3 and TRBJ2-7): GAGVSQTPSNKVTEKGKYVELRCDPISGHTALYWYRQSLGQGPEFLIYFQGTGAADDSGLPNDRFFAVRPEGSVSTLKIQRTERGDSAVYLCASSLASGQASYEQYFGPGTRLTVT.

The chain is built from TRBV4-2 and TRBJ2-5; possibly TRBD1 for D (5 bases). The CDR3 runs to 14 residues. Looked up from germline, CDR1 is LGHNA and CDR2 is YNFKEQ. The V end was cut by 1 base, the J end by 5 bases, with 11 bases between. CDR3 region: CASSQGQGSETQYF. The CDR3 bases are TGTGCCAGCAGCCAAGGGCAGGGCAGCGAGACCCAGTACTTC.

The V and J genes are TRBV20-1 and TRBJ2-5, with a tentative D call TRBD2 (6 bases). CDR3 length equals 12 residues. Trimming removed 6 bases at V and 3 bases at J, with 11 bases between. Germline lookup yields CDR1 DFQATT and CDR2 SNEGSKA (reference sequence). CDR3 sequence: CSARLVKETQYF. The CDR3 DNA reads as TGCAGTGCCCGACTAGTTAAAGAGACCCAGTACTTC.

The J gene is TRBJ1-2, the V gene TRBV7-2; D may be TRBD1 (6 bases). V was trimmed by 4 bases and J by 8 bases, leaving 17 bases between them. From germline, CDR1 is SGHTA and CDR2 FQGNSA. This CDR3 comprises 14 residues. Written as DNA, the CDR3 is TGTGCCAGCAGCTCCCCAGGGGAATGGAGAGGCTACACCTTC. Amino acids: CASSSPGEWRGYTF.

The count of this clonotype is one. The CDR3 sequence is CASSAHEGSQETQYF. CDR3 bases: TGTGCCAGCAGCGCCCACGAAGGGTCACAAGAGACCCAGTACTTC. V and J are TRBV7-3 and TRBJ2-5; D ambiguous. This CDR3 has 15 residues. CDR1 SGHTA and CDR2 FQGTGA come from the germline V gene. Trimming stripped 5 bases from V and 2 bases from J, with 15 bases between.

V and J are TRBV5-1 and TRBJ2-3; 8 bases map to TRBD2. Germline lookup yields CDR1 SGHRS and CDR2 YFSETQ. V gave up 4 bases and J gave up 3 bases; unmatched junction bases: 7. This CDR3 is 15 amino acids long. CDR3 loop: CASSGPGLGTDTQYF. CDR3 DNA sequence: TGCGCCAGCAGCGGACCGGGACTAGGAACAGATACGCAGTATTTT.

This clonotype has only a few counts. The CDR3 spells CASSGGNQPQHF. The CDR3 DNA follows: TGTGCCAGCAGCGGGGGCAATCAGCCCCAGCATTTT. The chain joins TRBV6-2 or TRBV6-3 to TRBJ1-5; D gene ambiguous. From germline, CDR1 is MNHEY and CDR2 SVGEGT. The CDR3 runs to 12 residues. V dropped 6 bases and J dropped 2 bases, with 5 bases sitting between them.

In DNA, the CDR3 is TGCGCCAGCAGCCAACAAGGCGATCAGCCCCAGCATTTT. This codes for CASSQQGDQPQHF. V is TRBV4-1 and J is TRBJ1-5; D gene unclear. V lost 2 bases and J lost 5, with 7 bases in between. The CDR3 runs 13 residues. The germline V gene has CDR1 MGHRA and CDR2 YSYEKL.

The table lists this clonotype with a few counts. The CDR3 loop reads CASSPGPSWDREDGYTF. CDR3 sequence (DNA): TGTGCCAGCAGTCCCGGACCCTCTTGGGACAGGGAGGATGGCTACACCTTC. This chain connects TRBV27 to TRBJ1-2, with 9 bases lining up with TRBD1. The germline V gene encodes CDR1 MNHEY and CDR2 SMNVEV (reference sequence). The trim removed 5 bases at V and 6 bases at J, leaving 16 bases unmatched. This CDR3 contains 17 residues.

This sequence joins TRBV28 and TRBJ1-5, with D possibly TRBD1 on 6 matching bases. The CDR3 covers 17 residues. V lost 4 bases, J lost 6 bases, and 22 bases lay in between. Germline lookup yields CDR1 MDHEN and CDR2 SYDVKM. The CDR3 nucleotides are TGTGCCAGCAGTTCTCCTGGGGTCTCAGGGGCAGCTCAGCCCCAGCATTTT. Translated, it gives CASSSPGVSGAAQPQHF.

This chain connects TRBV6-2 or TRBV6-3 to TRBJ2-3; 10 bases are a match to TRBD2. V dropped 4 bases and J dropped 1; count of bases not matched to a gene: 2. Germline assignment: CDR1 MNHEY and CDR2 SVGEGT. This CDR3 has 15 residues. CDR3 bases: TGTGCCAGCAGTTTTGGGACTAGCGGCACAGATACGCAGTATTTT. Amino acid sequence: CASSFGTSGTDTQYF.

In this sample, this clonotype turned up a few times. The genes are TRBV20-1 and TRBJ1-2, with no clear D. The V end was cut by 0 bases, the J end by 4 bases, with 15 bases between. Germline CDR1 and CDR2: DFQATT and SNEGSKA (reference sequence). The CDR3 totals 15 residues. The CDR3 region is CSARDQAGGGYGYTF. The DNA of the CDR3 is TGCAGTGCTAGAGATCAGGCAGGCGGTGGCTATGGCTACACCTTC.

The chain is built from TRBV5-1 and TRBJ1-2; D is unresolved. This CDR3 contains 13 residues. V shed 1 base and J shed 7 bases, with 11 bases lying between them. The germline gives CDR1 SGHRS, CDR2 YFSETQ. The DNA of the CDR3 is TGCGCCAGCAGCTTGAACGGGGAATTTGGCTACACCTTC. Translating gives CASSLNGEFGYTF.

The chain has TRBV20-1 and TRBJ2-2; D is possibly TRBD1 (6 bases). CDR1 and CDR2 from the germline V gene are DFQATT and SNEGSKA (reference sequence). The V gene lost 3 bases and the J gene lost 4 bases, with 15 bases spanning the gap. The CDR3 loop spans 15 amino acids. CDR3 sequence: CSARRGTAITGELFF. In DNA form, the CDR3 reads TGCAGTGCTAGGAGGGGGACCGCGATCACCGGGGAGCTGTTTTTT.

The chain couples TRBV7-3 to TRBJ2-3; 8 positions agree with TRBD1. V lost 2 bases, J lost 6 bases, and 4 bases stayed unmatched. Germline V gene lookup returns CDR1 SGHTA and CDR2 FQGTGA. The CDR3 is made up of 14 amino acids. As DNA, the CDR3 is TGTGCCAGCAGCTTAGGACAGGGCAGCGATACGCAGTATTTT. This sequence encodes CASSLGQGSDTQYF.

The rearrangement joins TRBV20-1 to TRBJ1-5; weak D call: TRBD1 (5 bases). Deletions cut 6 bases from V and 5 bases from J, with 17 bases between. The germline V gene has CDR1 DFQATT and CDR2 SNEGSKA (reference sequence). The CDR3 is 14 residues long. CDR3 sequence reads: CSAPLRGKDQPQHF. Here the CDR3 DNA reads TGCAGTGCACCCCTGCGGGGGAAGGATCAGCCCCAGCATTTT.

In its sample, this clonotype was seen a few times. The chain employs TRBV20-1 and TRBJ1-2; weak D call: TRBD1 (6 bases). From germline, CDR1 is DFQATT and CDR2 SNEGSKA (reference sequence). Trimming took 8 bases from V and 4 from J, leaving 20 bases between them. The CDR3 is made up of 14 amino acids. The CDR3, as DNA: TGCAGTCCCCTAGACCCGGGGGCGACCTATGGCTACACCTTC. Its protein product is CSPLDPGATYGYTF.

The chain uses TRBV7-9 and TRBJ2-3; TRBD2 aligns across 12 bases. The CDR3 sequence is 16 residues long. Germline loops: CDR1 SEHNR, CDR2 FQNEAQ (reference sequence). Losses at the gene ends were 5 bases for V and 6 bases for J; bases not matched to a gene: 9. This chain's CDR3 is CASSLRLAGDTDTQYF. DNA for the CDR3: TGTGCCAGCAGCCTTCGACTAGCGGGAGACACGGATACGCAGTATTTT.

This clonotype was observed a few times. The chain links TRBV28 to TRBJ2-1; TRBD2 agrees at 7 bases. Germline assignment: CDR1 MDHEN and CDR2 SYDVKM. J gave up 15 bases and V 5 bases, and 13 bases lay outside the gene matches. This CDR3 region has 13 residues. The CDR3 DNA sequence: TGTGCCAGCAGTCCGAGGCTGACGCGGGAGTTGTTCTTC. Its translation: CASSPRLTRELFF.

The V and J genes are TRBV10-1 and TRBJ2-2; D is perhaps TRBD1 (5 bases). Germline CDR1 WNHNN, CDR2 SYGVQD (reference sequence). The CDR3 length is 13 residues. V was pared by 10 bases and J by 6 bases, with 15 bases between. CDR3 sequence reads: CATQEGEAGELFF. The CDR3 region has the DNA TGCGCCACCCAAGAAGGGGAAGCCGGGGAGCTGTTTTTT.

The rearrangement links TRBV6-1 to TRBJ2-3, with a tentative D call TRBD2 (6 bases). Germline V gene lookup returns CDR1 MNHNS and CDR2 SASEGT. The CDR3 is 16 residues long. The germline V and J ends were trimmed by 5 bases and 3 bases, with 18 bases remaining between them. The CDR3 DNA reads TGTGCCAGCAGTCAATGGGAGGTGGAGTTAACAGATACGCAGTATTTT. Amino acids: CASSQWEVELTDTQYF.

The CDR3 bases are TGTGCCTGGAGTGTACAAGGGGGCTCAGATACGCAGTATTTT. Its translation is CAWSVQGGSDTQYF. The gene calls are TRBV30 and TRBJ2-3, with 7 bases identical to TRBD1. Trimming removed 0 bases from V and 4 bases from J; junction bases left unmatched: 4. Germline V gene data show CDR1 as GTSNPN and CDR2 as SVGIG (reference sequence). This CDR3 is built from 14 residues.

The rearrangement uses TRBV9 and TRBJ2-3, with 7 bases that match TRBD1. J gave up 4 bases and V 3 bases, and 11 bases lay outside the gene matches. Per the germline V gene, CDR1 is SGDLS and CDR2 is YYNGEE. The CDR3 is 16 amino acids. The CDR3 coding sequence is TGTGCCAGCAGCGGAGGGGGCGTGAAGACGGCAGATACGCAGTATTTT. Protein: CASSGGGVKTADTQYF.

This sequence joins TRBV18 and TRBJ1-2; 7 bases map to TRBD1. Germline V gene lookup returns CDR1 KGHSH and CDR2 LQKENI. V lost 3 bases, J lost 6 bases, and 4 bases stayed unmatched. CDR3 length equals 13 residues. The CDR3 DNA is TGTGCCAGCTCACCCCTTACAGGGGATGGCTACACCTTC. The encoded protein is CASSPLTGDGYTF.

This clonotype showed up just once. This chain links TRBV7-9 with TRBJ1-1; a possible D gene is TRBD1 (5 bases). Per germline, CDR1 SEHNR and CDR2 FQNEAQ (reference sequence). Trimming took 4 bases from V and 3 from J, leaving 12 bases between them. The CDR3 length is 14 residues. DNA for the CDR3: TGTGCCAGCAGCTCCCAGGGAGTTTACACTGAAGCTTTCTTT. Amino acids: CASSSQGVYTEAFF.

The chain couples TRBV20-1 to TRBJ2-1, with TRBD2 identical over 12 bases. CDR1 is DFQATT, CDR2 SNEGSKA, per germline (reference sequence). The CDR3 spans 14 residues. V lost 3 bases, J lost 7 bases, and 4 bases stayed unmatched. CDR3: CSASAGTSGNEQFF. CDR3 bases: TGCAGTGCTAGTGCCGGGACTAGCGGGAATGAGCAGTTCTTC.

This rearrangement joins TRBV11-2 to TRBJ1-4, with D unresolved. This CDR3 region has 14 residues. Trimming stripped 4 bases from V and 2 bases from J, with 8 bases between. Looked up from germline, CDR1 is SGHAT and CDR2 is FQNNGV. The CDR3: CASSSSQTNEKLFF. In DNA, the CDR3 is TGTGCCAGCAGCTCTAGTCAGACTAATGAAAAACTGTTTTTT.

The chain combines TRBV10-1 with TRBJ2-5, with TRBD1 identical over 9 bases. With 2 bases clipped from V and 3 bases from J, the junction kept 7 bases outside the gene matches. Per germline, CDR1 WNHNN and CDR2 SYGVQD (reference sequence). The CDR3 runs 16 residues. The CDR3 is CASSEQTTGGKETQYF. The CDR3 DNA sequence: TGCGCCAGCAGTGAGCAAACGACAGGGGGAAAAGAGACCCAGTACTTC.

J is TRBJ1-2 and V is TRBV2, with a possible D match to TRBD1 (6 bases). Germline CDR1 SNHLY, CDR2 FYNNEI. The V end lost 5 bases, the J end lost 3 bases, and 13 bases lay between the germline ends. The CDR3 runs to 14 residues. The CDR3 here is CASSPDRRYYGYTF. The CDR3 nucleotides read TGTGCCAGCAGTCCAGACAGGCGATACTATGGCTACACCTTC.